There are a few counts of the clone carrying this TCR beta chain. This sample was included in a study of T cell changes during pregnancy in multiple sclerosis. Profiling relied on immunoSEQ multiplex PCR, and the TCRdb table lists in-frame clones only, not all of them. The data show about 70,000 clones, roughly 91% seen once. Germline V gene sequence: CDR1 MNHEY, CDR2 SMNVEV (reference sequence). Deletions cut 5 bases from V and 7 bases from J, with 15 bases between. The CDR3 spans 14 residues. This sample comprised CD4+ T cells from peripheral blood mononuclear cells, obtained after pregnancy. J is TRBJ1-5 and V is TRBV27; a possible D gene is TRBD1 (6 bases). The receptor comes from a female donor with multiple sclerosis, enrolled in a pregnancy study. Here the CDR3 DNA reads TGTGCCAGCAGTCCCAGTAGGGGGGGACAGCCCCAGCATTTT. It yields the protein CASSPSRGGQPQHF.